This TCR beta chain was sequenced during a study of blood T cell repertoires in COVID-19. Libraries were prepared by immunoSEQ multiplex PCR; TCRdb keeps only in-frame clonotypes and omits some of them. The sample lists about 260,000 clones, roughly 88% occurring once. Individuals aged about 18 to 89 years were recruited from 24 US areas. The study assigned cohorts using participant-reported clinical history. Cohort 3 donors counted as recovered after two negative PCRs, clearance, or resolved symptoms. This CDR3 is built from 13 residues. Trimming removed 3 bases at V and 0 bases at J, with 5 bases between. Germline CDR1 is KGHSH and CDR2 is LQKENI.

What was sequenced was PBMCs or T cells enriched from blood (not recorded which). This clonotype was obtained from a woman aged 50 to 60 who had recovered from COVID-19. J is TRBJ1-1 and V is TRBV18; no reliable D call. The CDR3 DNA reads TGTGCCAGCTCACCGGCTTTGAACACTGAAGCTTTCTTT. Protein: CASSPALNTEAFF. The full variable domain, rest sourced from reference TRBV18 and TRBJ1-1, is NAGVMQNPRHLVRRRGQEARLRCSPMKGHSHVYWYRQLPEEGLKFMVYLQKENIIDESGMPKERFSAEFPKEGPSILRIQQVVRGDSAAYFCASSPALNTEAFFGQGTRLTVV.